This TCR beta chain is drawn from a study of cytomegalovirus exposure and HLA in healthy donors (dated by TCRdb to about 2017). Turning to the overall study: According to an earlier analysis of a few hundred of the donors, 200 million or so T cells yielded 100 million or so unique TCR beta sequences and roughly 280 Gb of sequence data. Typing coverage differed by locus: A, B, C, DRB1 and DQB1 were typed in roughly 620-630 donors, DQA1 in 500 to 550, DPA1 in 600 to 610, and DPB1 in approximately 450. A few DR-DQ haplotypes were handled as single units for association and clustering because linkage in the cohort was strong. To predict cytomegalovirus infection status, the study combined high-throughput TCR immunosequencing, statistical association of individual TCRs with disease status, and machine learning. Of the 300 to 450 genotyped donors, about 80% fell in the genetic ancestry cluster associated with self-reported Caucasian donors. Donor age, sex, ethnicity and CMV serostatus were compiled together with the repertoire data. The aim of the study was to test whether cataloging public T cell receptors could identify signatures of past pathogen exposure. A later analysis re-examined previously published TCR beta repertoires from 500 to 700 donors and added high-resolution HLA genotyping to investigate patterns of TCR occurrence. An early release covering roughly 640 HLA-typed donors comprised 250 to 350 gigabases of sequencing data and 65 million to 100 million unique TCR sequences. Rather than drawing on any new phenotypic data, the later analysis identified candidate immune exposures from TCR beta sequences and the way those sequences occurred across donors. Along with the approximately 650-subject first cohort, a separate validation cohort of over a hundred different subjects was used. To decide whether each TCR beta V gene segment behaved as functional or pseudogenic, an earlier analysis of several hundred of the donors relied on high-throughput TCR beta sequencing. HLA typing included class I and class II loci at four-digit resolution. Among some 400 genotyped donors of the cohort, an average of approximately 240,000 unique TCR beta nucleotide sequences was sequenced per donor, of which 15% to 20% were non-productive. A later genetic analysis used genome-wide SNP genotypes for about 60% of the roughly 670 donors, treating that subset as a discovery cohort. The study profiled the T cell repertoires of around 700 subjects by immunosequencing and related them to cytomegalovirus serostatus. All discovery cohort repertoires had been generated on a single sequencing platform.

About this clone itself: It has no known antigen specificity. No qualities accompany the bases; no much larger clone lies one base away.

Library preparation employed the immunoSEQ multiplex PCR assay. The multiplex PCR relied on a mix of 60 forward primers for TCR Vbeta segments and 13 reverse primers for TCR Jbeta segments. Amplification of the CDR3 region of rearranged TCR beta genes was performed with a multiplex PCR assay on genomic DNA. Amplified TCR beta libraries were sequenced as 87-base-pair reads on the Illumina HiSeq System. In the source study's methods: A later analysis counted about 80 million unique TCR beta chains across the 666 repertoires, and 10 million to 12 million of these chains were shared by at least two donors. To remove PCR and sequencing errors, raw reads were error-corrected and collapsed into unique sequences using a nearest-neighbor algorithm that merged closely related sequences. CDR3 sequences were aligned to IMGT reference sequences to assign V, D and J gene segments. For a sequence to be retained, a match of at least six nucleotides was required to both a V gene segment and a J gene segment. Rearrangements were called productive when the CDR3 lacked stop codons and stayed in frame with V and J; all others were non-productive. CDR3 was defined according to IMGT convention as the region running from the second conserved V-encoded cysteine to the conserved J-encoded phenylalanine. The earlier analysis of about 640 of the donors excluded any sequence lacking an unambiguous match to a single V gene segment. An earlier analysis of about 590 of the donors classified V segments as functional when productive rearrangements were above 56.7% and as segregating when the standard deviation between donors was above 5%. A statistical classification framework was built for diagnosing cytomegalovirus status from the catalog of TCR beta chain sequences. In a later analysis, TCR nucleotide sequences were compared against IMGT/GENE-DB human TR gene sequences so that V and J genes could be assigned. A later analysis assigned CDR3 sequences and most-parsimonious VDJ recombination scenarios with the TCRdist pipeline. A later analysis defined each TCR beta chain by its CDR3 amino acid sequence plus V-gene family, and excluded reads lacking a unique V-gene family. As a way to deal with suspected cross-contamination and a sequencing artifact, a later analysis dropped over 550 nucleotide sequences that were highly shared and had low generation probability. In a later analysis, a clonal expansion index was calculated for each public chain from normalized within-repertoire ranks of inferred template counts. A later analysis computed generation probabilities with a VDJ recombination model fitted to out-of-frame rearrangements, and checked the results against IGoR. In a later analysis, hypergeometric tests were used to score TCR-TCR, TCR-HLA and TCR-CMV co-occurrence, with a repertoire-size bias correction applied to TCR pairs. In a later analysis, false discovery rates were estimated by permuting HLA or CMV assignments 20 times. In a later analysis, co-occurring TCRs were grouped with DBSCAN, and TCRdist sequence similarity was added when clustering was performed within HLA-allele-positive subsets. Repertoires with fewer than 30,000 or more than 120,000 public chains, plus five repertoires with anomalous nucleotide sharing, were excluded from co-occurrence clustering. Held by TCRdb, this immuneACCESS table contains in-frame sequences only and omits some clones. Under half of the omission traces to an unresolved V gene where checked; the cause of the rest is unknown. That table gives V, J and clone size, and the DNA gave D and trimming. The sample has some 180,000 clones on record, 70% to 80% of them singletons. Roughly 3.5% of the sample is held by the ten biggest clonotypes.

V and J are truncated by 2 bases and 5 bases respectively, leaving an intervening sequence of 10 bases. The germline V gene (reference sequence) gives CDR1 as SGHAT and CDR2 as FQDESV. Its CDR3 holds 14 amino acids, cysteine through phenylalanine. Kept here is only the CDR3 DNA, which spans 42 bases and is read in frame from base 1. The cohort was made up of several hundred healthy bone marrow donors. All cohort members were sampled while nominally healthy, although unrecorded immune exposures were likely present. The donor tested CMV seropositive and was one of the 289 seropositive cohort members. Each donor provided a peripheral blood sample, and peripheral blood mononuclear cells were used for TCR beta sequencing. The Qiagen DNeasy Blood Extraction Kit was used to extract genomic DNA from the blood cell samples. Findings and caveats that apply to the study as a whole: When HLA alleles, especially DR and DQ, strongly co-occurred, attributing TCR associations to individual alleles was difficult. A further reported finding was that TCR beta sequences accurately predicted the HLA-A and HLA-B alleles for most subjects in the first cohort. According to a later analysis, TCR association rates differed among HLA loci, with DRB1 alleles showing the most associated TCRs and HLA-C alleles showing the fewest. The study listed 150 to 200 TCR beta chains as associated with cytomegalovirus. The 87-base-pair reads could not distinguish some IMGT-functional V segments, including TRBV6-2 and TRBV6-3, so those segments were excluded. Several of the top co-occurrence clusters appeared to be linked to parvovirus B19, influenza, CMV and Epstein-Barr virus, according to a later analysis. In a later genetic analysis, a missense DCLRE1C variant was associated with V-gene and J-gene trimming of TCR beta chains, and the association was replicated in an independent cohort. Because counts were too low, around 18 rarely observed V segments, including chromosome 9 orphons, were left out of the earlier analysis of several hundred of the donors. While some public TCRs were present in many individuals, most TCR sequences turned up only very rarely across donors. This cohort had only TCR beta chains sequenced, and the lack of alpha or paired-chain data limited which features could be detected. According to the authors, the approach could potentially be generalized to other disease states and immunological phenotypes. The sequencing pipeline was judged likely to have produced a cluster of highly shared sequence variants as a technical artifact. Presence/absence analyses assumed roughly uniform sequencing depth across donors, an assumption that may not hold. In a later analysis, most CMV-associated TCR beta chains were found to appear HLA-restricted, with HLA associations seemingly driven largely by CMV exposure. For the cohort, immune exposure information was limited to CMV serostatus. In vitro tests confirmed that a few of the cytomegalovirus-associated TCR beta chains recognize cytomegalovirus antigens. A later analysis found that HLA-associated TCR beta chains were more clonally expanded and had lower generation probabilities than equally common non-associated chains. The classifier was reported to diagnose cytomegalovirus status with high specificity and sensitivity in both the original and validation cohorts. Because HLA typing was missing for some donors at each locus, association tests included only the typed subset. In a later analysis, around 17,000 TCR beta sequences were associated with specific HLA alleles at a false discovery rate of 0.05. Correlated functional status among segregating V segments might be attributable to linkage disequilibrium, but an unknown experimental factor could not be ruled out. In a later genetic analysis, fewer N-insertions in productive TCRs were reported among donors in an Asian-associated ancestry cluster than the roughly 700-donor mean. Broadly in line with IMGT annotations, most TCR beta V segments showed up in productive rearrangements about 90% or about 30% of the time in an earlier analysis of 450 to 600 of the donors.

The sequencing sample was made of PBMCs. This TCR was recovered from a woman aged 60-75 years in good health and CMV-seropositive. The chain is encoded by TRBV11-1 joined to TRBJ2-1; the D gene is perhaps TRBD1, from 5 matching bases. The DNA sequence is given as TGTGCCAGCAGCTTAACAGGTCTGAACAATGAGCAGTTCTTC. It translates as CASSLTGLNNEQFF.